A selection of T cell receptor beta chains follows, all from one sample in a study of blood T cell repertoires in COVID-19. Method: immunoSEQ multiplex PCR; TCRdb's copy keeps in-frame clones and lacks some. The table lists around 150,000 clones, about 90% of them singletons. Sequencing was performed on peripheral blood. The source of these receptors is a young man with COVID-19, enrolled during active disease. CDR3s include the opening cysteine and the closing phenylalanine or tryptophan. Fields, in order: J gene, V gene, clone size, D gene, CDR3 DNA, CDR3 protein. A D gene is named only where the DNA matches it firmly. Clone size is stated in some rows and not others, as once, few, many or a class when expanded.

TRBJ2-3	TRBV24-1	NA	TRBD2	TGTGCCACCAGTGATCGCGGGAGCAAGGTGGCGCAGTATTTT	CATSDRGSKVAQYF
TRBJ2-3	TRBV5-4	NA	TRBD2	TGTGCCAGCAGCTTGCAGTCGGGGGGGCCATGGAATACGCAGTATTTT	CASSLQSGGPWNTQYF
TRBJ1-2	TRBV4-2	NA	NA	TGTGCCAGCAGCCAAGATCGGCAGGAAAGGGGTCCCTATGGCTACACCTTC	CASSQDRQERGPYGYTF
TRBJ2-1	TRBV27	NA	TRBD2	TGTGCCAGCAGTTTAAGGCGGGGGGGTAATGAGCAGTTCTTC	CASSLRRGGNEQFF
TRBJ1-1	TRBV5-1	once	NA	TGCGCCAGCAGCCCGCCGGACAGTTTGAACACTGAAGCTTTCTTT	CASSPPDSLNTEAFF
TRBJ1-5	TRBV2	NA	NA	TGTGCCAGCAGTTCCGACGGACAGTCTAGCAATCAGCCCCAGCATTTT	CASSSDGQSSNQPQHF
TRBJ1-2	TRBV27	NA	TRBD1	TGTGCCAGCAGTTTCGGGACAGGGGGCTATGGCTACACCTTC	CASSFGTGGYGYTF
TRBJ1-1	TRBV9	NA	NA	TGTGCCAGCAGCGGATCGGGGAGTAACACTGAAGCTTTCTTT	CASSGSGSNTEAFF
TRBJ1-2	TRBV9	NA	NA	TGTGCCAGCAGCGCTAACGGACAGTATGGCTACACCTTC	CASSANGQYGYTF
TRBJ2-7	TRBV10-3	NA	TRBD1	TGTGCCATCAGTGAGTCGGGTGAACGGACAGGGGCCTACGAGCAGTACTTC	CAISESGERTGAYEQYF
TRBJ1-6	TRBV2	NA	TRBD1	TGTGCCAGCTACTTCCGGGACAGCTCCTATAATTCACCCCTCCACTTT	CASYFRDSSYNSPLHF
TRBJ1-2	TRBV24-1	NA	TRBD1	TGTGCCACCAGTGATTGGACAGGGCTGAATGGCTACACCTTC	CATSDWTGLNGYTF
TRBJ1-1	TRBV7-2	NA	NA	TGTGCCAGCAGCCAACAGCCGGGAACTGAAGCTTTCTTT	CASSQQPGTEAFF
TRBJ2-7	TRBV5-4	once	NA	TGTGCCAGCAGCTTAAGACGGGGCGGGGTCTACGAGCAGTACTTC	CASSLRRGGVYEQYF
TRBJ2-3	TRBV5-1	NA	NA	TGCGCCAGCAGCTTGGGGGGCTTCGGTGGTACAGATACGCAGTATTTT	CASSLGGFGGTDTQYF